The subject of this entry is one T cell receptor (beta chain). Antigen: not known. The study ran its PCR with 60 Vbeta and 13 Jbeta primers. The repertoire was sequenced with immunoSEQ multiplex PCR; TCRdb's copy has only in-frame clones and lacks some. This table has about 77,000 clones, approximately 78% appearing once. These data belong to a study of cytomegalovirus exposure and HLA in healthy donors. Broader study findings: More clonal expansion characterized HLA-associated TCR beta chains than equally common others in a later analysis. Researchers counted around 160 TCR beta chains as cytomegalovirus-associated.

The CDR3 length is 13 residues. Germline trimming cut 5 bases from V and 6 bases from J; bases unmatched to any gene: 5. Germline values: CDR1 KGHSH, CDR2 LQKENI. The source is a man aged 35-49 years in good health and CMV-seronegative. Sample: PBMCs. V is TRBV18 and J is TRBJ1-1; the match to TRBD1 covers 8 bases. CDR3 amino acids: CASSFDRGAEAFF. In nucleotides, the CDR3 is TGTGCCAGCTCATTCGACAGGGGCGCTGAAGCTTTCTTT.